These T cell receptor beta chains were read from a single sample in a study of blood T cell repertoires in COVID-19. Assay used: immunoSEQ multiplex PCR; TCRdb lists only in-frame clones, some missing. The profile shows about 110,000 clones, around 83% of them singletons. The sequencing sample was made of peripheral blood. All receptors derive from an older woman with acute or convalescent COVID-19. Each CDR3 is given with its conserved first and last residue. D genes are given only for firm matches. Not all rows give a size; the values are once, few, many and, for expanded clones, a class.

>-|TRBV7-9|TRBJ1-3|-
CASSLGSGNTIYF
TGTGCCAGCAGCTTAGGAAGCGGAAACACCATATATTTT
>-|TRBV18|TRBJ1-1|-
CASSPPSGTDTEAFF
TGTGCCAGCTCACCACCGTCGGGAACGGACACTGAAGCTTTCTTT
>-|TRBV4-3|TRBJ1-1|few
CASSQERGSTEAFF
TGCGCCAGCAGCCAAGAGAGGGGGAGCACTGAAGCTTTCTTT
>TRBD2|TRBV6-4|TRBJ2-1|-
CASRGLAGEQFF
TGTGCCAGCAGGGGACTAGCGGGTGAGCAGTTCTTC
>-|TRBV11-2|TRBJ2-1|-
CASSKERRRSYNEQFF
TGTGCCAGCAGCAAAGAGCGGAGGCGCTCCTACAATGAGCAGTTCTTC
>TRBD2|TRBV10-3|TRBJ2-2|-
CAISRGGGELFF
TGTGCCATCAGTCGGGGGGGAGGGGAGCTGTTTTTT
>-|TRBV24-1|TRBJ1-4|-
CATGADSDEKLFF
TGTGCCACCGGGGCGGACAGCGATGAAAAACTGTTTTTT
>-|TRBV3-1/TRBV3-2|TRBJ2-2|-
CASSQRGMNTGELFF
TGTGCCAGCAGCCAACGCGGGATGAACACCGGGGAGCTGTTTTTT
>TRBD2|TRBV5-1|TRBJ2-1|-
CASSFGGAEYNEQFF
TGCGCCAGCAGCTTCGGGGGGGCGGAGTACAATGAGCAGTTCTTC
>-|TRBV11-2|TRBJ1-1|-
CASSATGIPSSEAFF
TGTGCCAGCAGCGCCACAGGGATCCCTTCCTCTGAAGCTTTCTTT
>-|TRBV5-1|TRBJ2-1|-
CASSLGGSAYNEQFF
TGCGCCAGCAGCCTTGGAGGGTCGGCCTACAATGAGCAGTTCTTC
>TRBD1|TRBV24-1|TRBJ2-3|-
CATSDARGRLDTQYF
TGTGCCACCAGTGACGCCAGGGGGCGATTAGATACGCAGTATTTT
>-|TRBV15|TRBJ1-2|-
CATSRDQVAGKNGYTF
TGTGCCACCAGCAGAGATCAGGTGGCAGGGAAGAATGGCTACACCTTC
>TRBD1|TRBV2|TRBJ1-5|-
CASSGTGGAGNQPQHF
TGTGCCAGCAGCGGGACAGGGGGCGCCGGCAATCAGCCCCAGCATTTT
>TRBD1|TRBV7-2|TRBJ2-2|-
CASSRDRTNTGELFF
TGTGCCAGCAGCCGGGACAGGACGAACACCGGGGAGCTGTTTTTT
>TRBD2|TRBV14|TRBJ2-7|-
CASSQESRGSEQYF
TGTGCCAGCAGCCAAGAGTCGCGGGGGAGTGAGCAGTACTTC
>TRBD2|TRBV13|TRBJ2-3|-
CASSFGAWTSGNTDTQYF
TGTGCCAGCAGCTTTGGCGCGTGGACTAGCGGAAACACAGATACGCAGTATTTT
>-|TRBV4-2|TRBJ1-3|-
CASSRNQLFRSSSGNTIYF
TGTGCCAGCAGCCGTAATCAACTCTTCAGGTCCAGCTCTGGAAACACCATATATTTT
>TRBD2|TRBV28|TRBJ2-1|-
CASSLSGGAYNEQFF
TGTGCCAGCAGTTTATCCGGGGGGGCGTACAATGAGCAGTTCTTC
>-|TRBV5-5|TRBJ1-6|-
CASSPASGSYNSPLHF
TGTGCCAGCAGCCCGGCGTCAGGCTCCTATAATTCACCCCTCCACTTT
>-|TRBV28|TRBJ1-2|-
CASSPLDRNYGYTF
TGTGCCAGCAGTCCCCTCGACAGGAACTATGGCTACACCTTC
>TRBD1|TRBV28|TRBJ1-5|few
CASSLTGGSNQPQHF
TGTGCCAGCAGCTTGACAGGGGGGAGCAATCAGCCCCAGCATTTT
>-|TRBV18|TRBJ2-3|-
CASSPPADTQYF
TGTGCCAGCTCACCACCCGCAGATACGCAGTATTTT
>-|TRBV6-2/TRBV6-3|TRBJ1-2|-
CASSDIFDGGYTF
TGTGCCAGCAGTGACATATTCGATGGTGGCTACACCTTC
>-|TRBV9|TRBJ2-7|-
CASSVGGRSNYEQYF
TGTGCCAGCAGCGTTGGGGGGAGGTCCAACTACGAGCAGTACTTC
>TRBD1|TRBV2|TRBJ1-1|-
CASSIENRGEAFF
TGTGCCAGCAGTATCGAAAACAGGGGGGAAGCTTTCTTT
>TRBD2|TRBV4-1|TRBJ2-5|-
CASSQDAPPGTSGGGFGETQYF
TGCGCCAGCAGCCAAGATGCCCCCCCCGGGACTAGCGGGGGGGGCTTCGGGGAGACCCAGTACTTC
>-|TRBV5-4|TRBJ1-6|-
CASSLAYGVNNSPLHF
TGTGCCAGCAGCTTGGCGTACGGGGTGAATAATTCACCCCTCCACTTT
>TRBD1|TRBV6-2/TRBV6-3|TRBJ2-2|-
CASSSPTGGGTGELFF
TGTGCCAGCAGCTCCCCGACAGGGGGTGGGACCGGGGAGCTGTTTTTT
>-|TRBV7-2|TRBJ2-4|-
CASSLAVGEDIQYF
TGTGCCAGCAGCTTAGCGGTAGGGGAGGACATTCAGTACTTC
>TRBD2|TRBV4-1|TRBJ2-2|-
CASSQEISGSLSGELFF
TGCGCCAGCAGCCAAGAGATTAGCGGGTCTTTATCCGGGGAGCTGTTTTTT
>-|TRBV19|TRBJ1-5|-
CASSAQGGGNQPQHF
TGTGCCAGTAGCGCACAGGGTGGTGGCAATCAGCCCCAGCATTTT
>-|TRBV14|TRBJ2-3|-
CASRQGLGTDTQYF
TGTGCCAGCAGACAGGGTTTGGGCACAGATACGCAGTATTTT
>-|TRBV6-6|TRBJ1-5|-
CASSYSRSSFNQPQHF
TGTGCCAGCAGTTACTCCAGGTCCAGTTTCAATCAGCCCCAGCATTTT
>-|TRBV7-6|TRBJ2-4|-
CASSPDGNSLIQYF
TGTGCCAGCAGCCCCGACGGGAACAGTCTCATTCAGTACTTC
>-|TRBV7-9|TRBJ1-2|-
CASSFRGNYGYTF
TGTGCCAGCAGCTTCAGGGGTAACTATGGCTACACCTTC
>-|TRBV5-6|TRBJ2-2|-
CASSFGGNTGELFF
TGTGCCAGCAGCTTCGGGGGGAACACCGGGGAGCTGTTTTTT
>TRBD1|TRBV7-2|TRBJ2-7|-
CASSERTGTAIEQYF
TGTGCCAGCAGCGAGCGGACAGGGACAGCAATCGAGCAGTACTTC
>-|TRBV7-2|TRBJ1-1|-
CASTRPGGGTEAFF
TGTGCCAGCACCCGACCCGGGGGTGGCACTGAAGCTTTCTTT
>-|TRBV9|TRBJ1-2|-
CASSVEQGRGYTF
TGTGCCAGCAGCGTAGAACAGGGTCGCGGCTACACCTTC
>-|TRBV19|TRBJ1-4|-
CASTDGGVPNEKLFF
TGTGCCAGTACCGACGGGGGTGTACCTAATGAAAAACTGTTTTTT
>-|TRBV28|TRBJ1-1|-
CASSLCNVTGTNTEAFF
TGTGCCAGCAGTTTATGCAATGTTACAGGGACGAACACTGAAGCTTTCTTT
>TRBD2|TRBV9|TRBJ2-3|-
CASSVVPLAGGWSTDTQYF
TGTGCCAGCAGCGTAGTCCCACTAGCGGGTGGGTGGTCCACAGATACGCAGTATTTT
>-|TRBV7-3|TRBJ2-2|many
CASSLGGQFTGELFF
TGTGCCAGCAGCTTAGGAGGACAGTTCACCGGGGAGCTGTTTTTT
>TRBD2|TRBV28|TRBJ2-3|-
CASSLGRSSGFTDTQYF
TGTGCCAGCAGCCTGGGACGGTCTAGCGGGTTCACAGATACGCAGTATTTT
>-|TRBV12-5|TRBJ2-3|-
CASGLEQSTDTQYF
TGTGCTAGTGGTTTGGAACAGTCGACAGATACGCAGTATTTT
>TRBD2|TRBV9|TRBJ2-1|-
CASSVEPGGQSDEQFF
TGTGCCAGCAGCGTAGAACCGGGGGGGCAATCGGATGAGCAGTTCTTC
>TRBD2|TRBV28|TRBJ2-7|-
CASLTSGRYEQYF
TGTGCCAGCCTGACTAGCGGGAGGTACGAGCAGTACTTC
>TRBD1|TRBV30|TRBJ1-5|-
CAWRRQGISNQPQHF
TGTGCCTGGAGGCGACAGGGGATTAGCAATCAGCCCCAGCATTTT
>TRBD1|TRBV7-8|TRBJ1-2|-
CASSTKGQGRGIDGYTF
TGTGCCAGCAGCACTAAGGGACAGGGGCGCGGGATAGATGGCTACACCTTC
>TRBD1|TRBV6-2/TRBV6-3|TRBJ2-2|-
CASRYRDRDTGELFF
TGTGCCAGCAGGTACCGGGACAGGGACACCGGGGAGCTGTTTTTT
>-|TRBV6-5|TRBJ1-4|-
CASSYSQGFGEKLFF
TGTGCCAGCAGTTACTCCCAGGGTTTTGGTGAAAAACTGTTTTTT
>TRBD1|TRBV2|TRBJ1-3|-
CASWDSSGNTIYF
TGTGCCAGTTGGGACAGCTCTGGAAACACCATATATTTT
>-|TRBV6-5|TRBJ1-1|-
CASSRGWKDTEAFF
TGTGCCAGCAGTAGAGGGTGGAAGGACACTGAAGCTTTCTTT
>TRBD1|TRBV15|TRBJ1-6|-
CATSRGQGLGGSPLHF
TGTGCCACCAGCAGAGGACAGGGTCTCGGTGGTTCACCCCTCCACTTT